The TCR beta chain under discussion was sequenced for a study of T-cell memory formation after mild COVID-19. Study results and caveats: Contracting CD4+ clones sat mainly in CM and EM; CD8+ in EMRA. Memory from before infection featured some responding clones, which suggests cross-reactive memory joined.

The sample holds a few counts of this clonotype. What it recognizes is unknown. MiXCR, run by TCRdb on the 5' RACE reads, gives a single entry per CDR3 protein. The sample lists around 130,000 distinct CDR3 sequences; 15% to 20% were seen once. The clonotype was recovered from a man between 18 and 35 years old who had mild COVID-19 (a few samples of this study predate the infection). Cell type and time point are not known. The sequencing input was PBMCs or a T cell subset sorted from them (not recorded which).

CDR3 amino acids: CSVVVVPEAFF. In DNA, the CDR3 is TGCAGCGTTGTTGTGGTCCCTGAAGCTTTCTTT. This sequence joins TRBV29-1 and TRBJ1-1; D uncertain. V lost 4 bases to trimming and J lost 6 bases, with 9 bases between them. Germline V gives CDR1 SQVTM, CDR2 ANQGSEA. The CDR3 covers 11 residues.